This entry is about one TCR beta chain. At one boundary the junction diverges from the germline segment, which might be a read error. CDR1 and CDR2 (germline): MNHEY, SMNVEV (reference sequence). CDR3 length equals 16 residues. This record belongs to a study of blood T cell repertoires in COVID-19. Sequencing used immunoSEQ multiplex PCR; TCRdb keeps in-frame clones, though not all of them. This sample has roughly 49,000 clones, with roughly nine tenths found just once. Sequencing was carried out using peripheral blood. The TCR comes from a human donor in a cohort sampled during active COVID-19. This sequence joins TRBV27 and TRBJ2-5; D is uncertain. The CDR3 nucleotides are TGTGTCAGCAGTTGGAGCCCTCCGTCCCCCGAAGAGACCCAGTACTTC. Translation: CVSSWSPPSPEETQYF.